This TCR beta chain was recorded in a study of T cells expressing NK-cell markers. Study-level information: Of eight sequenced donors, seven were HCMV-seropositive and one HCMV-seronegative.

In generating TCR beta cDNA, 5'RACE template switching with UMIs was used. TCRdb re-called the 5' RACE reads and catalogs CDR3 proteins one per entry, DNA excluded. The sample includes roughly 280,000 distinct CDR3 sequences. The CDR3 is 12 residues long. Germline-derived CDR1 and CDR2 are SGHDT and YYEEEE. Sequenced material: blood T cells: a sorted CD56 or NKG2C T cell subset, CD4+ or CD8+ T cells, or bulk PBMC T cells (not recorded which). The V call is TRBV5-6, the J call TRBJ1-2. The sequence derives from a man in his late teens or twenties in good health. CDR3 protein: CASSFGGGGYTF.